This T cell receptor (beta chain) appears in the sequencing data of a study of blood T cell repertoires in COVID-19 (TCRdb year 2020). At the level of the whole study: Samples from collaborators originated in the United States, Italy and Spain and spanned both the acute and convalescent phases of COVID-19. A freely available public database, intended as a resource for researchers studying the immune response to SARS-CoV-2, is where the repertoires were released. HLA class I and class II types, where available, came from metadata supplied by the sample provider rather than from assay-based typing. The material from the prospective study consisted of cDNA or gDNA derived from T cells, B-cell-depleted T cells, or PBMCs. The samples were drawn from the first 160 participants of the ongoing ImmuneRACE study and from 1,254 subjects provided by 6 global collaborators. The dataset comprised deeply sampled blood TCRbeta repertoires from subjects exposed to, actively infected with, or recovered from COVID-19. The sample metadata nearly always contained a de-identified subject ID, COVID-19 status, age in years and sex. What the authors observed across the whole study: How much clinical and demographic metadata was included differed by source and by participant, and the metadata was provided uncurated.

Compared with germline, V lacks 7 bases and J lacks 0 bases; bases without a gene match: 15. Per the germline V gene, SQVTM is the CDR1 and ANQGSEA is the CDR2. From cysteine to phenylalanine, the CDR3 is 17 amino acids long. Only CDR3 DNA is held: 51 bases, read in frame from base 1. Participants in the prospective study were aged roughly 18 to 90 years, lived in some 24 United States geographic areas, and enrolled through a virtual design. Cohort assignment in the prospective study relied on participant-reported clinical history from a screening survey and a study questionnaire. Recovered participants in ImmuneRACE Cohort 3 were defined by two consecutive negative NP/OP PCR tests, clearance by a healthcare professional, or resolution of symptoms. Mobile phlebotomists in the prospective study collected whole blood, serum and a nasopharyngeal or oropharyngeal swab from every participant. Participants in the prospective study had the option to provide additional blood draws and questionnaires over a roughly 2-month period. Before DNA extraction, prospective study blood samples were shipped either frozen or at room temperature.

On this clone itself: Its antigen has not been determined. Base quality data are lacking; no much larger clone is found one base away.

TCRbeta CDR3 regions were amplified from genomic DNA using the immunoSEQ Assay, a bias-controlled multiplex PCR. The published analysis was carried out like this. Within the assay, amplification of reference gene primers was used to estimate how many nucleated cells each sample contained. To quantify the absolute abundance of each unique TCRbeta CDR3 rearrangement, sequence reads were collapsed and filtered. For each sample, productive Simpson clonality was calculated as the square root of Simpson's diversity index across productive rearrangements. TCRdb limited this immuneACCESS table to in-frame rearrangements with V and J called. A share of clones is missing; checked studies link under half to unresolved V genes, and the rest is unexplained. V and J calls plus clone size are reproduced from that table; the DNA served to infer D and trimming. This sample lists 250,000 or so clones; around 82% were detected once. In total, the top ten clones hold roughly 3.1% of the sample.

The chain employs TRBV29-1 and TRBJ1-1, with 9 junctional bases fitting TRBD1. This sequence originates from a man aged 45-65 years who had recovered from COVID-19. Sequenced material: PBMCs or T cells enriched from blood (not recorded which). Here the CDR3 is given as CSAHGQGTISMNTEAFF. The DNA sequence is TGCAGCGCCCACGGACAGGGGACTATTTCCATGAACACTGAAGCTTTCTTT.